The 20 T cell receptor beta chains in this list originate from one sample, sequenced in a study of blood T cell repertoires in COVID-19. Assay: immunoSEQ multiplex PCR; the TCRdb copy retains only in-frame clones and omits some. The profile shows about 330,000 clones, more than 85% of them singletons. Sequenced sample: PBMCs or T cells enriched from blood (not recorded which). These receptors were obtained from a woman in her twenties or thirties who had recovered from COVID-19.

V and J are TRBV19 and TRBJ1-5; possibly TRBD1 for D (6 bases). The CDR3 runs to 15 residues. V lost 5 bases and J 6 bases, leaving 17 bases between the germline ends. Germline CDR1 is LNHDA and CDR2 is SQIVND (reference sequence). The CDR3 spells CASSRQGGVAQPQHF. As DNA, the CDR3 is TGTGCCAGTAGTCGCCAAGGGGGGGTGGCTCAGCCCCAGCATTTT. The variable domain in full, completed from reference TRBV19 and TRBJ1-5, reads DGGITQSPKYLFRKEGQNVTLSCEQNLNHDAMYWYRQDPGQGLRLIYYSQIVNDFQKGDIAEGYSVSREKKESFPLTVTSAQKNPTAFYLCASSRQGGVAQPQHFGDGTRLSIL.

The chain combines TRBV3-1 (or the pseudogene TRBV3-2) with TRBJ2-7; D remains ambiguous. Germline V gene lookup returns CDR1 LGHDT and CDR2 YNNKEL (reference sequence). V lost 4 bases, J lost 1 base, and 17 bases lay in between. The CDR3 runs to 16 residues. CDR3 amino acids: CASSPSTLIASYEQYF. The DNA for the CDR3 is TGTGCCAGCAGCCCTTCCACTCTAATAGCTTCCTACGAGCAGTACTTC.

V and J are TRBV27 and TRBJ1-2; tentatively, D is TRBD1 (5 bases). The length of the CDR3 is 14 residues. V lost 7 bases to trimming and J lost 2 bases, with 14 bases between them. CDR1 is MNHEY and CDR2 is SMNVEV in the germline V gene (reference sequence). CDR3 nucleotides: TGTGCCAGCACCACCCGGGGGACCAACTATGGCTACACCTTC. Protein sequence: CASTTRGTNYGYTF.

The gene calls are TRBV9 and TRBJ2-1; no definite D call. The germline V gene encodes CDR1 SGDLS and CDR2 YYNGEE. With 0 bases removed from V and 5 bases from J, the gap between germline ends came to 12 bases. The CDR3 has 15 residues. The CDR3 coding sequence is TGTGCCAGCAGCGTAGATGGGCGTAGAGACAATGAGCAGTTCTTC. Its translation is CASSVDGRRDNEQFF.

This chain joins TRBV9 and TRBJ1-1; 7 bases are shared with TRBD1. Germline CDR1 and CDR2: SGDLS and YYNGEE. The CDR3 is made up of 15 amino acids. V lost 4 bases to trimming and J lost 4 bases; unmatched junction nucleotides: 10. The CDR3, as DNA: TGTGCCAGCAGCCTTACAGGGGCGTGGGGCACTGAAGCTTTCTTT. Protein product: CASSLTGAWGTEAFF.

This clone was seen only a few times. The chain employs TRBV28 and TRBJ1-2; a weak D match, TRBD1 (5 bases). CDR3 length equals 15 residues. V lost 8 bases and J 2 bases, leaving 18 bases between the germline ends. In germline, CDR1 is MDHEN, CDR2 SYDVKM. CDR3: CASGRGGGWNYGYTF. The CDR3 region has the DNA TGTGCCAGCGGCCGTGGCGGGGGGTGGAACTATGGCTACACCTTC.

CDR3 sequence (DNA): TGTGCCAGCAGTTTACTGGCCGGGAATGGCTACACCTTC. It translates to CASSLLAGNGYTF. This chain links TRBV12-3 or TRBV12-4 with TRBJ1-2; D not resolved. Trimming removed 2 bases from V and 6 bases from J, with 10 bases in between. CDR3 length: 13 amino acids.

The rearrangement uses TRBV9 and TRBJ2-1; D possibly corresponds to TRBD2 (5 bases). The CDR3 totals 15 residues. The V gene's germline CDR1 is SGDLS and CDR2 YYNGEE. V lost 4 bases and J 6 bases, leaving 17 bases between the germline ends. The CDR3 DNA reads as TGTGCCAGCAGCCGGGGAGCGGTTGCCGGCAATGAGCAGTTCTTC. As protein: CASSRGAVAGNEQFF.

As to this clone: Other DNA sequences in the same sample also yield this CDR3. This chain connects TRBV28 to TRBJ1-3; no firm D call. This CDR3 has 12 residues. V shed 5 bases and J shed 0 bases, with 2 bases lying between them. Germline loops: CDR1 MDHEN, CDR2 SYDVKM. The CDR3 reads CASSLSGNTIYF. The CDR3 coding sequence is TGTGCCAGCAGTCTCTCTGGAAACACCATATATTTT.

This chain uses TRBV7-9 with TRBJ2-1, with 10 bases identical to TRBD2. From germline, CDR1 is SEHNR and CDR2 FQNEAQ (reference sequence). V shed 5 bases, J shed 13 bases, and the junction held 2 bases outside the gene matches. The CDR3 sequence is 11 residues long. The CDR3 region is CASSRTSGQFF. The CDR3 DNA reads as TGTGCCAGCAGCCGGACTAGCGGACAGTTCTTC.

In this sample, this clone turned up once. The V call is TRBV19, the J call TRBJ1-5, with unresolved D. There are 15 residues in the CDR3. V was shortened by 5 bases and J by 6 bases, with 17 bases between the two germline ends. Germline V gene sequence: CDR1 LNHDA, CDR2 SQIVND (reference sequence). The CDR3, as DNA: TGTGCCAGTAGTTTGGGAACGCGGGGTGTTCAGCCCCAGCATTTT. Translated, it gives CASSLGTRGVQPQHF.

Comments on this clone: A read error may account for a junction end that differs from germline. This chain links TRBV7-7 with TRBJ2-2, with 7 bases that match TRBD1. The CDR3 is made up of 14 amino acids. Germline lookup yields CDR1 SSHAT and CDR2 FNYEAQ (reference sequence). DNA of the CDR3: TGTGCTAGCAGCGGACGGACAGGACCCGGGGAGCTGTTTTTT. Protein product: CASSGRTGPGELFF.

The V call is TRBV9, the J call TRBJ2-1; TRBD2 matches 10 bases. This CDR3 has 16 residues. The germline gives CDR1 SGDLS, CDR2 YYNGEE. V lost 1 base to trimming and J lost 6 bases; unmatched junction nucleotides: 7. The CDR3 spells CASSVSLSGGFNEQFF. The CDR3 DNA follows: TGTGCCAGCAGCGTATCCCTTAGCGGGGGGTTCAATGAGCAGTTCTTC.

The chain recombines TRBV3-1 (or the pseudogene TRBV3-2) with TRBJ2-5, with 10 bases that match TRBD1. Germline CDR1 LGHDT, CDR2 YNNKEL (reference sequence). V gave up 4 bases and J gave up 7 bases; unmatched junction bases: 9. CDR3 length: 15 residues. CDR3 DNA: TGTGCCAGCAGCCCATTCCGACAGGGGGCTGTGACCCAGTACTTC. This codes for CASSPFRQGAVTQYF.

This clone was observed a single time. The chain has TRBV5-1 and TRBJ2-1; 7 bases fit TRBD2. The CDR3 is 15 residues long. V gave up 4 bases and J gave up 4 bases; unmatched junction bases: 8. Germline V gene sequence: CDR1 SGHRS, CDR2 YFSETQ. The CDR3 DNA reads as TGCGCCAGCAGCCCCGGGACTACACTGTACAATGAGCAGTTCTTC. Protein sequence: CASSPGTTLYNEQFF.

The chain joins TRBV5-1 to TRBJ1-6, with 7 bases fitting TRBD1. V was pared by 4 bases and J by 3 bases, with 7 bases of the junction left unmatched. CDR3 size: 16 residues. Germline V lookup: CDR1 SGHRS, CDR2 YFSETQ. The CDR3 protein is CASSAEGQIYNSPLHF. CDR3 nucleotides: TGCGCCAGCAGCGCAGAGGGACAGATCTATAATTCACCCCTCCACTTT.

V usage is TRBV5-5 and J usage is TRBJ1-2, with 9 bases lining up with TRBD1. The germline V gene encodes CDR1 SGHKS and CDR2 YYEKEE (reference sequence). Germline trimming cut 3 bases from V and 1 base from J; bases unmatched to any gene: 13. The CDR3 runs 18 residues. DNA of the CDR3: TGTGCCAGCAGCTCGGAACAGGGGGCACGGGGATATAACTATGGCTACACCTTC. It translates to CASSSEQGARGYNYGYTF. The full variable domain, with the rest looked up from reference TRBV5-5 and TRBJ1-2, is DAGVTQSPTHLIKTRGQQVTLRCSPISGHKSVSWYQQVLGQGPQFIFQYYEKEERGRGNFPDRFSARQFPNYSSELNVNALLLGDSALYLCASSSEQGARGYNYGYTFGSGTRLTVV.

The chain carries TRBV7-2 and TRBJ1-6; tentative D call: TRBD1 (6 bases). Trimming cost V 0 bases and J 0 bases, with 12 bases left between them. Germline lookup yields CDR1 SGHTA and CDR2 FQGNSA. The CDR3 is 18 residues long. CDR3 DNA sequence: TGTGCCAGCAGCTTAGCGCTCAGGGGAAGCTCCTATAATTCACCCCTCCACTTT. This codes for CASSLALRGSSYNSPLHF. Supplemented by reference TRBV7-2 and TRBJ1-6, the full variable domain reads GAGVSQSPSNKVTEKGKDVELRCDPISGHTALYWYRQSLGQGLEFLIYFQGNSAPDKSGLPSDRFSAERTGGSVSTLTIQRTQQEDSAVYLCASSLALRGSSYNSPLHFGNGTRLTVT.

This chain joins TRBV28 and TRBJ2-5; D perhaps matches TRBD2 (5 bases). Trimming took off 4 bases at V and 0 bases at J, with 15 bases between the two ends. CDR3 length: 16 residues. CDR1 MDHEN and CDR2 SYDVKM come from the germline V gene. The chain's CDR3 is CASSSSRAGNQETQYF. The CDR3 DNA sequence: TGTGCCAGCAGTTCCTCCCGGGCGGGTAACCAAGAGACCCAGTACTTC.

The chain is built from TRBV5-1 and TRBJ2-7, with 7 nucleotides matching TRBD1. The length of the CDR3 is 14 residues. Germline loops: CDR1 SGHRS, CDR2 YFSETQ. J was trimmed by 6 bases and V by 7 bases; bases with no gene match: 13. The CDR3 coding sequence is TGCGCCAGCCACGAAGTGGGACAGCAGGGCGAGCAGTACTTC. Its translation is CASHEVGQQGEQYF.